Presented here are 25 T cell receptor beta chains from one specimen sequenced in a study of T cells in Graves' hyperthyroidism and ophthalmopathy. RNA transcripts yielded amplified TCR beta CDR3 regions. The primer set for the first-round RT-PCR of the TCR CDR3 was HTBI. TCRdb called the multiplex PCR reads again in MiXCR, with one record for every CDR3 protein. This table holds some 400,000 distinct CDR3 sequences, about 14% found once. Sequencing was done on a sample of blood. These receptors were collected from a man under 40 with Graves' hyperthyroidism that later progressed to Graves' ophthalmopathy.

Remarks on this clonotype: Without the conserved terminal phenylalanine or tryptophan, this CDR3 likely stems from a read error. The V and J genes are TRBV20-1 and TRBJ1-1, with 7 bases that match TRBD1. CDR3 size: 16 residues. V dropped 5 bases and J dropped 0; count of bases not matched to a gene: 12. Looked up from germline, CDR1 is DFQATT and CDR2 is SNEGSKA (reference sequence). The CDR3 DNA is TGCAGTGCTCTACAGGGGCCGTTTTTAATGAACACTGAAGCTTTCTCT. Translated: CSALQGPFLMNTEAFS.

This clonotype was observed many times. The rearrangement joins TRBV5-8 to TRBJ1-2; unclear D gene. Looked up from germline, CDR1 is SGHTS and CDR2 is YDEGEE. Trimming pared 5 bases from V and 8 bases from J, leaving 16 bases between. The CDR3 spans 13 residues. The CDR3 sequence: CASRGREARGYTF. As DNA, the CDR3 is TGTGCCAGCAGGGGTCGGGAGGCGCGGGGCTACACCTTC.

This clonotype was seen many times. This chain connects TRBV30 to TRBJ2-1, with D perhaps matching TRBD2 (6 bases). This CDR3 comprises 15 residues. Germline V lookup: CDR1 GTSNPN, CDR2 SVGIG (reference sequence). Trimming pared 0 bases from V and 4 bases from J, leaving 13 bases between. The CDR3 is CAWSVRSRGYNEQFF. The CDR3 coding sequence is TGTGCCTGGAGTGTACGGTCTCGGGGGTACAATGAGCAGTTCTTC.

Ten or more counts support this clonotype. The gene calls are TRBV7-8 and TRBJ1-6; D perhaps matches TRBD1 (5 bases). V lost 2 bases and J 8 bases, leaving 7 bases between the germline ends. This CDR3 has 13 amino acids. The germline V gene has CDR1 SGHVS and CDR2 FQNEAQ. The CDR3 DNA reads as TGTGCCAGCAGCTTATCAGGGTATTCACCCCTCCACTTT. Its translation is CASSLSGYSPLHF. The variable domain in full, completed from reference TRBV7-8 and TRBJ1-6, reads GAGVSQSPRYKVAKRGQDVALRCDPISGHVSLFWYQQALGQGPEFLTYFQNEAQLDKSGLPSDRFFAERPEGSVSTLKIQRTQQEDSAVYLCASSLSGYSPLHFGNGTRLTVT.

This clonotype was seen many times. This rearrangement joins TRBV28 to TRBJ2-3; D possibly corresponds to TRBD2 (6 bases). Trimming took 5 bases from V and 0 from J, leaving 9 bases between them. The CDR3 totals 14 residues. The germline CDR1 and CDR2 sequences are MDHEN and SYDVKM. The CDR3 reads CASSERGSTDTQYF. CDR3 sequence (DNA): TGTGCCAGCAGTGAACGGGGGAGCACAGATACGCAGTATTTT.

This clonotype was recorded many times. This chain joins TRBV11-2 and TRBJ1-4; the D is unclear. The CDR3 is 15 residues long. With 4 bases removed from V and 7 bases from J, the gap between germline ends came to 16 bases. Germline V CDR1 and CDR2: SGHAT, FQNNGV. The CDR3 spells CASSSVRVKVEKLFF. The CDR3 DNA sequence: TGTGCCAGCAGCTCTGTGAGGGTAAAGGTTGAAAAACTGTTTTTT.

This clonotype was observed at least ten times. The CDR3 sequence is CASSHSDTQYF. In nucleotides, the CDR3 is TGTGCCAGCAGCCACTCAGATACGCAGTATTTT. The chain joins TRBV3-1 to TRBJ2-3; D unclear. Germline CDR1 and CDR2: LGHDT and YNNKEL (reference sequence). Deletions cut 3 bases from V and 4 bases from J, with 2 bases between. This CDR3 is 11 amino acids long.

This clonotype was picked up a small number of times. The V gene is TRBV14, the J gene TRBJ2-1; TRBD2 might be the D (6 bases). Trimming left V 3 bases short and J 4 bases short, with 13 bases between. The CDR3 consists of 15 residues. The V gene's germline CDR1 is SGHDN and CDR2 FVKESK. Here the CDR3 reads CASSHRENPYNEQFF. The CDR3, as DNA: TGTGCCAGCAGCCATCGGGAGAACCCGTACAATGAGCAGTTCTTC.

This clonotype appeared many times. J is TRBJ2-7 and V is TRBV10-2, with D perhaps TRBD1 (6 bases). The CDR3 is made up of 12 amino acids. V dropped 8 bases and J dropped 5 bases, with 13 bases sitting between them. CDR1 is WSHSY and CDR2 is SAAADI in the germline V gene. CDR3 nucleotide sequence: TGCGCCAGCGCTCCAGGGGACCACGAGCAGTACTTC. Translation: CASAPGDHEQYF.

This clonotype was recorded many times. This chain links TRBV15 with TRBJ1-2; tentatively, D is TRBD1 (5 bases). The CDR3 is 13 residues long. The ends were cut back, 1 base at V and 2 bases at J, with 5 bases in the middle. Germline V gives CDR1 LNHNV, CDR2 YYDKDF (reference sequence). The chain's CDR3 is CATSRGDNYGYTF. In DNA, the CDR3 is TGTGCCACCAGCAGAGGGGACAACTATGGCTACACCTTC.

As for this clonotype: A single base separates this from a much larger clone, so it may be a read error. The chain joins TRBV28 to TRBJ1-6; the D is unclear. CDR1 MDHEN and CDR2 SYDVKM come from the germline V gene. The CDR3 is made up of 18 amino acids. Between the trimmed V and J ends, which lost 6 bases and 0 bases, there was a span of 18 bases. The CDR3 nucleotides are TGTGCCAGCAGACCCCCGGCACAGATTAGCTCCTATAATTCACCCCTCCACTTT. This translates into CASRPPAQISSYNSPLHF.

This clonotype was counted ten times or more. The rearrangement links TRBV12-3 or TRBV12-4 to TRBJ1-4; D possibly corresponds to TRBD1 (6 bases). This CDR3 comprises 14 residues. The germline V and J ends were trimmed by 7 bases and 4 bases, with 13 bases remaining between them. The CDR3 loop is CASNPQGFNEKLFF. In DNA, the CDR3 is TGTGCCAGCAACCCCCAGGGGTTTAATGAAAAACTGTTTTTT.

As concerns this clonotype: Given a much more abundant clone one base away, this may be a read error. The chain combines TRBV3-1 with TRBJ2-7; 7 nucleotides match TRBD1. CDR1 and CDR2 from the germline V gene are LGHDT and YNNKEL (reference sequence). The CDR3 totals 14 residues. V shed 8 bases and J 3 bases; nucleotides not matched to a gene: 10. The CDR3 here is CASGRQNRGYEQYF. The CDR3 DNA sequence: TGTGCCAGCGGCCGACAGAACAGGGGCTACGAGCAGTACTTC.

With regard to this clonotype: Its ends do not fully match the called genes, so a read error is possible. The chain combines TRBV12-3 or TRBV12-4 with TRBJ2-7, with no clear D. CDR3 length: 13 amino acids. The CDR3 DNA reads TGTGCCAGCAGCTCCCCCACCGGCTACGAGCGGTACTTC. Residues: CASSSPTGYERYF.

This sequence joins TRBV5-1 and TRBJ2-1; D not certain. V dropped 5 bases and J dropped 7 bases, with 16 bases sitting between them. Germline-derived CDR1 and CDR2 are SGHRS and YFSETQ. There are 14 residues in the CDR3. The CDR3 reads CASSGQGFGNEQFF. For the CDR3, the DNA is TGCGCCAGCAGTGGTCAAGGGTTCGGGAATGAGCAGTTCTTC.

This chain links TRBV11-2 with TRBJ2-3, with 7 bases matching TRBD1. CDR3 length equals 16 residues. With 8 bases clipped from V and 1 base from J, the junction kept 12 bases outside the gene matches. Germline V gene data show CDR1 as SGHAT and CDR2 as FQNNGV. CDR3 bases: TGTGCCAGCCAACCCCTCAGGGGGTTAGGCACAGATACGCAGTATTTT. Residues: CASQPLRGLGTDTQYF.

This clonotype was recorded at least ten times. The chain joins TRBV3-1 to TRBJ2-1, with D perhaps matching TRBD2 (5 bases). The ends were cut back, 1 base at V and 6 bases at J, with 13 bases in the middle. The germline V gene encodes CDR1 LGHDT and CDR2 YNNKEL (reference sequence). This CDR3 is 15 amino acids long. CDR3 DNA: TGTGCCAGCAGCCAAGTTACGAGGGTTCCCAATGAGCAGTTCTTC. Translating it yields CASSQVTRVPNEQFF.

This clonotype has a single count. The chain combines TRBV28 with TRBJ1-6; 8 positions match TRBD1. The CDR3 covers 14 residues. Trimming took 4 bases from V and 7 from J; bases not matched to a gene: 3. The germline gives CDR1 MDHEN, CDR2 SYDVKM. CDR3 sequence reads: CASSWGQANSPLHF. In DNA form, the CDR3 reads TGTGCCAGCAGTTGGGGACAGGCGAATTCACCCCTCCACTTT.

This clonotype showed up many times. The chain combines TRBV11-1 with TRBJ1-2, with D unresolved. CDR1 SGHAT and CDR2 FQDESV come from the germline V gene (reference sequence). The CDR3 length is 13 residues. V gave up 5 bases and J gave up 4 bases, with 11 bases separating them. The CDR3 DNA reads as TGTGCCAGCAGCCCGGGCTGGGGCTATGGCTACACCTTC. It specifies CASSPGWGYGYTF. The full variable domain, in which reference TRBV11-1 and TRBJ1-2 provide the parts outside the CDR3, is EAEVAQSPRYKITEKSQAVAFWCDPISGHATLYWYRQILGQGPELLVQFQDESVVDDSQLPKDRFSAERLKGVDSTLKIQPAELGDSAMYLCASSPGWGYGYTFGSGTRLTVV.

On this clonotype itself: A much larger clone differs from this one at a single base, so this may be a read error. The chain combines TRBV11-3 with TRBJ1-3; D not resolved. V was shortened by 1 base and J by 7 bases, with 14 bases between the two germline ends. The length of the CDR3 is 15 residues. The germline CDR1 and CDR2 sequences are SGHNT and YENEEA. The CDR3 reads CASSLGATSSNTIYF. CDR3 in DNA: TGTGCCAGCAGCTTAGGGGCGACGTCAAGTAACACCATATATTTT.

This clonotype was counted many times. The chain has TRBV5-1 and TRBJ1-1; the match to TRBD1 covers 7 bases. V shed 4 bases and J 4 bases; nucleotides not matched to a gene: 7. The CDR3 covers 14 residues. CDR1 is SGHRS and CDR2 is YFSETQ in the germline V gene. The chain's CDR3 is CASSPRGLGTEAFF. The DNA of the CDR3 is TGCGCCAGCAGCCCTAGGGGGCTCGGCACTGAAGCTTTCTTT.

Concerning this clonotype itself: A read error may be the cause here, since a much bigger clone is one base away. This chain links TRBV12-3 or TRBV12-4 with TRBJ2-7; the match to TRBD2 covers 7 bases. The CDR3 extends over 13 amino acids. V dropped 4 bases and J dropped 4; count of bases not matched to a gene: 4. Here the CDR3 reads CASSCLAAYEQYF. CDR3 DNA sequence: TGTGCCAGCAGTTGCCTAGCGGCTTACGAGCAGTACTTC.

In this sample, this clonotype turned up a few times. The chain combines TRBV15 with TRBJ2-3; 8 bases align to TRBD2. J gave up 1 base and V 0 bases, and 0 bases lay outside the gene matches. From germline, CDR1 is LNHNV and CDR2 YYDKDF (reference sequence). The CDR3 runs to 15 residues. The CDR3 loop is CATSREAGGTDTQYF. The CDR3 coding sequence is TGTGCCACCAGCAGAGAAGCGGGGGGCACAGATACGCAGTATTTT.

The table lists this clonotype with many counts. The chain has TRBV11-2 and TRBJ1-2, with a tentative D call TRBD1 (6 bases). Germline V gene lookup returns CDR1 SGHAT and CDR2 FQNNGV. Trimming left V 0 bases short and J 7 bases short, with 15 bases between. The CDR3 extends over 15 amino acids. The CDR3: CASSLEGAVAGGYTF. The CDR3 bases are TGTGCCAGCAGCTTAGAGGGGGCAGTGGCAGGTGGCTACACCTTC.

In regard to this clonotype: At one boundary the junction diverges from the germline segment, which might be a read error. Here the CDR3 reads CASSLGQGIEKLVF. As DNA, the CDR3 is TGTGCCAGCAGCTTGGGACAGGGTATTGAAAAACTGGTTTTT. The chain carries TRBV7-2 and TRBJ1-4, with 9 positions matching TRBD1. There are 14 residues in the CDR3. Germline CDR1 and CDR2: SGHTA and FQGNSA.